The 3 T cell receptor beta chains reported below all come from one sample, sequenced in a study of T-cell memory formation after mild COVID-19. TCRdb ran MiXCR on the 5' RACE reads and lists one entry per CDR3 protein. Here the sample spans hundreds of thousands of distinct CDR3 sequences, approximately 16% being singletons. Material for sequencing was PBMCs or a T cell subset sorted from them (not recorded which). These receptors were taken from a man aged 18 to 30 who had mild COVID-19 (a few samples of this study predate the infection). Cell type and time point are not known.

This clonotype was recorded a few times. This rearrangement joins TRBV7-8 to TRBJ2-7, with 8 bases identical to TRBD1. With 0 bases clipped from V and 5 bases from J, the junction kept 6 bases outside the gene matches. Germline V gene sequence: CDR1 SGHVS, CDR2 FQNEAQ. CDR3 length equals 15 residues. CDR3 sequence (DNA): TGTGCCAGCAGCTTAGCCGGGACAGGTCAACACGAGCAGTACTTC. Translation: CASSLAGTGQHEQYF.

The chain is built from TRBV5-1 and TRBJ2-3; 8 bases map to TRBD2. Germline trimming cut 2 bases from V and 1 base from J; bases unmatched to any gene: 6. The CDR3 extends over 16 amino acids. The germline gives CDR1 SGHRS, CDR2 YFSETQ. CDR3 in amino acids: CASSFGRGRGTDTQYF. The CDR3 DNA sequence: TGCGCCAGCAGCTTCGGGAGGGGAAGGGGCACAGATACGCAGTATTTT.

This clonotype was detected many times. The chain uses TRBV4-2 and TRBJ2-3; D unclear. V was pared by 1 base and J by 1 base, with 9 bases between. The germline V gene encodes CDR1 LGHNA and CDR2 YNFKEQ. There are 15 residues in the CDR3. CDR3 coding DNA: TGTGCCAGCAGCCAAGGGAGTCGGGGCACAGATACGCAGTATTTT. It specifies CASSQGSRGTDTQYF.